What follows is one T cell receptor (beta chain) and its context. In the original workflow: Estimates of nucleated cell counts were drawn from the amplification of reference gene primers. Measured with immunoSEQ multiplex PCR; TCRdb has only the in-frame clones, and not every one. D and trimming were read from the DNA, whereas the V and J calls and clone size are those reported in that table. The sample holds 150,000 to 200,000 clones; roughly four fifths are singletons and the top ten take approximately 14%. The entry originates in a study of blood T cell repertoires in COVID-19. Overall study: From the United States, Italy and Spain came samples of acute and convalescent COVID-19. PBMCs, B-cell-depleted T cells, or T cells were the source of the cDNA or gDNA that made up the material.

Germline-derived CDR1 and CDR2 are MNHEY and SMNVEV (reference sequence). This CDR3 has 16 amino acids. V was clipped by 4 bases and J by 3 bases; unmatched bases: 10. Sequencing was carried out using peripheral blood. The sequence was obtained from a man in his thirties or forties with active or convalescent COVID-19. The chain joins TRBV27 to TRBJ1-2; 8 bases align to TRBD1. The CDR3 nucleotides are TGTGCCAGCAGTTCCGATTGGACAGGGCGATACTATGGCTACACCTTC. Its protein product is CASSSDWTGRYYGYTF.